Listed here are 13 T cell receptor beta chains from one sample, sequenced in a study of blood T cell repertoires in COVID-19. The assay was immunoSEQ multiplex PCR, and TCRdb's table has in-frame clones only and misses some. The table shows tens of thousands of clones, with about 84% occurring only once. Sequencing used peripheral blood. These receptor sequences come from a woman older than 75 with acute or convalescent COVID-19.

V usage is TRBV3-1 (or the pseudogene TRBV3-2) and J usage is TRBJ1-2, with unresolved D. Trimming left V 1 base short and J 8 bases short, with 17 bases between. The CDR3 length is 15 residues. In germline, CDR1 is LGHDT, CDR2 YNNKEL (reference sequence). For the CDR3, the DNA is TGTGCCAGCAGCCAAGGTAATCGGGTCGTCGGGGGCTACACCTTC. The encoded protein is CASSQGNRVVGGYTF.

This clone was counted once. CDR3 sequence reads: CASSTQGREQYF. In nucleotides, the CDR3 is TGTGCCAGCAGTACACAGGGTCGCGAGCAGTACTTC. V is TRBV12-3 or TRBV12-4 and J is TRBJ2-7; D perhaps matches TRBD1 (6 bases). Trimming took 5 bases from V and 6 from J, leaving 11 bases between them. CDR3 size: 12 residues.

The chain joins TRBV5-4 to TRBJ2-1; 7 bases align to TRBD1. Germline loops: CDR1 SGHNT, CDR2 YYREEE (reference sequence). Trimming took 4 bases from V and 2 from J; bases not matched to a gene: 3. This CDR3 contains 14 residues. CDR3 amino acids: CASSTGTAYNEQFF. CDR3 sequence (DNA): TGTGCCAGCAGCACCGGGACAGCCTACAATGAGCAGTTCTTC.

This chain links TRBV7-9 with TRBJ1-1; D remains unclear. The length of the CDR3 is 15 residues. The V gene lost 2 bases and the J gene lost 0 bases, with 10 bases spanning the gap. Germline-derived CDR1 and CDR2 are SEHNR and FQNEAQ (reference sequence). The CDR3 protein is CASSLPGTVNTEAFF. The CDR3 DNA sequence: TGTGCCAGCAGCTTACCAGGCACAGTGAACACTGAAGCTTTCTTT.

CDR3 amino acids: CASSSDYRGTGYTF. DNA of the CDR3: TGCGCCAGCAGCTCGGATTACAGGGGGACTGGCTACACCTTC. The chain uses TRBV5-1 and TRBJ1-2; 8 nucleotides line up with TRBD1. V gave up 3 bases and J gave up 7 bases; unmatched junction bases: 8. Per the germline V gene, CDR1 is SGHRS and CDR2 is YFSETQ. The CDR3 runs 14 residues. Variable domain in full (rest from reference TRBV5-1 and TRBJ1-2): KAGVTQTPRYLIKTRGQQVTLSCSPISGHRSVSWYQQTPGQGLQFLFEYFSETQRNKGNFPGRFSGRQFSNSRSEMNVSTLELGDSALYLCASSSDYRGTGYTFGSGTRLTVV.

This clone occurred once. The chain carries TRBV5-1 and TRBJ2-7; D is possibly TRBD2 (6 bases). The CDR3 length is 16 residues. The germline V gene encodes CDR1 SGHRS and CDR2 YFSETQ. V shed 2 bases and J shed 6 bases, with 21 bases lying between them. The CDR3 nucleotides read TGCGCCAGCAGCTTAAATTTCAGGGAGAAGGAGGGCGAGCAGTACTTC. Translation: CASSLNFREKEGEQYF.

V and J are TRBV19 and TRBJ1-4, with TRBD1 matching over 7 bases. Losses at the gene ends were 7 bases for V and 10 bases for J; bases not matched to a gene: 6. The CDR3 extends over 12 amino acids. Germline CDR1 and CDR2: LNHDA and SQIVND (reference sequence). The CDR3 sequence is CASKEGAGKLFF. CDR3 nucleotides: TGTGCCAGTAAGGAGGGGGCGGGAAAACTGTTTTTT.

V and J are TRBV29-1 and TRBJ1-2; maybe TRBD1 (6 bases). CDR1 is SQVTM, CDR2 ANQGSEA, per germline. The CDR3 consists of 11 residues. The CDR3 region is CSPGALDGYTF. The CDR3, as DNA: TGCAGTCCAGGGGCGTTGGATGGCTACACCTTC. Using reference TRBV29-1 and TRBJ1-2 for the parts outside the CDR3, the full variable domain is SAVISQKPSRDICQRGTSLTIQCQVDSQVTMMFWYRQQPGQSLTLIATANQGSEATYESGFVIDKFPISRPNLTFSTLTVSNMSPEDSSIYLCSPGALDGYTFGSGTRLTVV.

The chain has TRBV3-1 (or the pseudogene TRBV3-2) and TRBJ2-2, with D maybe TRBD2 (5 bases). Looked up from germline, CDR1 is LGHDT and CDR2 is YNNKEL (reference sequence). The V end was cut by 4 bases, the J end by 6 bases, with 15 bases between. The CDR3 is 15 amino acids. CDR3 protein: CASSPALGVAGELFF. The CDR3 DNA sequence: TGTGCCAGCAGCCCGGCCCTCGGGGTGGCCGGGGAGCTGTTTTTT.

The chain carries TRBV6-6 and TRBJ2-3; 9 nucleotides agree with TRBD2. CDR3 length: 15 amino acids. V lost 5 bases to trimming and J lost 13 bases; unmatched junction nucleotides: 16. In germline, CDR1 is MNHNY, CDR2 SVGAGI (reference sequence). Here the CDR3 DNA reads TGTGCCAGCAGTCAACGAGGCGCGGGGGGGTCGGGGGAGTATTTT. This codes for CASSQRGAGGSGEYF.

V usage is TRBV27 and J usage is TRBJ1-2; D is unresolved. The CDR3 sequence is 13 residues long. Looked up from germline, CDR1 is MNHEY and CDR2 is SMNVEV (reference sequence). The V gene lost 3 bases and the J gene lost 6 bases, with 11 bases spanning the gap. CDR3 coding DNA: TGTGCCAGCAGTTTCGGGGTAGGGCATGGCTACACCTTC. Residues: CASSFGVGHGYTF.

The V gene is TRBV19, the J gene TRBJ2-3, with 9 positions matching TRBD2. V gave up 5 bases and J gave up 8 bases; unmatched junction bases: 11. Looked up from germline, CDR1 is LNHDA and CDR2 is SQIVND (reference sequence). The CDR3 is 15 amino acids. The CDR3 region has the DNA TGTGCCAGTAGTGTTAGCGGGAGATCATTCACTACGCAGTATTTT. Its translation: CASSVSGRSFTTQYF.

This clone was detected only a few times. The sample has other DNA sequences that encode this CDR3 too. The chain links TRBV20-1 to TRBJ2-7, with no clear D. Germline lookup yields CDR1 DFQATT and CDR2 SNEGSKA (reference sequence). The V gene lost 2 bases and the J gene lost 5 bases, with 7 bases spanning the gap. The CDR3 is 11 amino acids. The DNA for the CDR3 is TGCAGTGCTAGATCAGGCCACGAGCAGTACGTC. This gives the protein CSARSGHEQYV.